Listed below are T cell receptor beta chains from one sample, sequenced in a study of blood T cells in healthy people across ages. MiXCR, run by TCRdb on the 5' RACE reads, gives a single entry per CDR3 protein. The sample consists of about 570,000 distinct CDR3 sequences, about 27% of them appearing once. A further study also used this sample, focusing on T cells of mothers and their children.

Sequenced material: blood. The receptors derive from a boy aged 2 to 9 in good health. Both conserved end residues are part of each CDR3. A D gene is named only where the DNA matches it firmly. Size is stated for part of the rows, as once, few or many counts, or as a class when the clone is expanded.

v_call: TRBV6-5
clone_size: .
d_call: .
j_call: TRBJ2-1
cdr3_aa: CASYRGGSYNEQFF
cdr3_nt: TGTGCCAGCTATAGGGGGGGGTCCTACAATGAGCAGTTCTTC

v_call: TRBV9
clone_size: .
d_call: .
j_call: TRBJ2-5
cdr3_aa: CASSVYGGQETRYF
cdr3_nt: TGTGCCAGCAGCGTATACGGAGGCCAAGAGACCCGGTACTTC

v_call: TRBV7-8
clone_size: few
d_call: TRBD1
j_call: TRBJ2-7
cdr3_aa: CASSLGDSRSQYF
cdr3_nt: TGTGCCAGCAGCTTAGGGGACAGCCGATCGCAGTACTTC

v_call: TRBV5-6
clone_size: few
d_call: TRBD1
j_call: TRBJ1-2
cdr3_aa: CASSETGGYYGYTF
cdr3_nt: TGTGCCAGCAGCGAAACAGGGGGCTACTATGGCTACACCTTC

v_call: TRBV12-3/TRBV12-4
clone_size: .
d_call: .
j_call: TRBJ2-7
cdr3_aa: CASSFNRGVIPQGEQYF
cdr3_nt: TGTGCCAGCAGTTTCAATAGGGGGGTTATCCCCCAAGGCGAGCAGTACTTC

v_call: TRBV7-8
clone_size: many
d_call: .
j_call: TRBJ2-5
cdr3_aa: CASSFNAAPRKETQYF
cdr3_nt: TGTGCCAGCAGCTTTAACGCAGCGCCTAGAAAGGAGACCCAGTACTTC

v_call: TRBV19
clone_size: few
d_call: TRBD2
j_call: TRBJ2-3
cdr3_aa: CASSPNPGTSGRSDTQYF
cdr3_nt: TGTGCCAGTAGTCCCAACCCCGGGACTAGCGGGAGGTCAGATACGCAGTATTTT

v_call: TRBV20-1
clone_size: .
d_call: .
j_call: TRBJ2-5
cdr3_aa: CSASSPGGQYQETQYF
cdr3_nt: TGCAGTGCTAGTAGTCCGGGGGGCCAGTACCAAGAGACCCAGTACTTC

v_call: TRBV11-2
clone_size: .
d_call: .
j_call: TRBJ2-1
cdr3_aa: CASSSLGRSYNEQFF
cdr3_nt: TGTGCCAGCAGCTCCCTAGGGAGGTCCTACAATGAGCAGTTCTTC

v_call: TRBV12-3/TRBV12-4
clone_size: few
d_call: TRBD1
j_call: TRBJ1-2
cdr3_aa: CASRPTGGGGYGYTF
cdr3_nt: TGTGCCAGCAGGCCCACAGGGGGCGGAGGGTATGGCTACACCTTC

v_call: TRBV12-3/TRBV12-4
clone_size: once
d_call: .
j_call: TRBJ1-1
cdr3_aa: CASSLLTGDKAFF
cdr3_nt: TGTGCCAGCAGCCTTCTGACAGGAGATAAAGCTTTCTTT

v_call: TRBV20-1
clone_size: .
d_call: TRBD2
j_call: TRBJ2-2
cdr3_aa: CSARSGTSGGIPPGELFF
cdr3_nt: TGCAGTGCTAGATCCGGGACTAGCGGGGGGATCCCCCCCGGGGAGCTGTTTTTT

v_call: TRBV2
clone_size: few
d_call: .
j_call: TRBJ2-7
cdr3_aa: CASSDRDGSTYEQYF
cdr3_nt: TGTGCCAGCAGTGATAGGGACGGGAGCACCTACGAGCAGTACTTC